This T cell receptor beta chain is from a study of shared clonotypes between healthy human individuals. The data were produced by immunoSEQ multiplex PCR, yet TCRdb's version contains in-frame clones alone and is incomplete. This table holds 2 million to 2.5 million clones, 80% to 95% found once. CDR3 length: 14 residues. Germline V lookup: CDR1 MNHEY, CDR2 SVGAGI. V lost 6 bases and J 11 bases, leaving 17 bases between the germline ends. Input material: naive CD4+ T cells from PBMCs. Subset indicated: CD45RA+ positively selected. The chain has TRBV6-5 and TRBJ1-6; perhaps TRBD1 as D (6 bases). This receptor was identified in a man aged 18 to 29 in good health. Some clones in this sample may be carry-over from other donors' samples. CDR3 sequence reads: CASSQEGWGPPLHF. Written as DNA, the CDR3 is TGTGCCAGCAGCCAGGAGGGGTGGGGGCCACCCCTCCACTTT.